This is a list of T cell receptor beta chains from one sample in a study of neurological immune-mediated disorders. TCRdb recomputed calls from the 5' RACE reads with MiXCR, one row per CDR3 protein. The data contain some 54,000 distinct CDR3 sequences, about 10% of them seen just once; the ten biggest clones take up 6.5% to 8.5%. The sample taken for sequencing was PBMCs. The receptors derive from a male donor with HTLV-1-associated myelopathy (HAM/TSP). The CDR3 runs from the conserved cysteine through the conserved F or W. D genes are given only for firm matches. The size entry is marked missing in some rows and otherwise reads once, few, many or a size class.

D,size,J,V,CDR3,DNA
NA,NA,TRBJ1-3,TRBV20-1,CSAQDSSGNTIYF,TGCAGTGCTCAGGACAGCTCTGGAAACACCATATATTTT
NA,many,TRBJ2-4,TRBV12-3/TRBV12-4,CASSLAEGIQYF,TGTGCCAGCAGTTTAGCGGAGGGCATTCAGTACTTC
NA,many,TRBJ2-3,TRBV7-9,CASSHRAPDTQYF,TGTGCCAGCAGCCATAGGGCCCCAGATACGCAGTATTTT
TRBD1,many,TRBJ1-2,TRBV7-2,CASSQDRGVYGYTF,TGTGCCAGCAGCCAAGACAGGGGCGTCTATGGCTACACCTTC
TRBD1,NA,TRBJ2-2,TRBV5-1,CASSTQGASTRELFF,TGCGCCAGCAGCACACAGGGGGCGAGCACCAGGGAGCTATTTTTT
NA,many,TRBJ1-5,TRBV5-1,CASSLGGGNQPQHF,TGCGCCAGCAGCTTGGGGGGCGGCAATCAGCCCCAGCATTTT
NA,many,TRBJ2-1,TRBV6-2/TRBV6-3,CASSGSWAEQFF,TGTGCCAGCAGTGGGTCCTGGGCTGAGCAGTTCTTC
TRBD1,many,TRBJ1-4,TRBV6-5,CASSRSGTGKKLFF,TGTGCCAGCAGTCGATCCGGGACAGGGAAGAAACTGTTTTTT
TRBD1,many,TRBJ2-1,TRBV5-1,CASSPQGASNEQFF,TGCGCCAGCAGCCCCCAGGGGGCAAGCAATGAGCAGTTCTTC
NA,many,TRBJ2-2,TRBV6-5,CASSYNAGELFF,TGTGCCAGCAGTTACAATGCCGGGGAGCTGTTTTTT
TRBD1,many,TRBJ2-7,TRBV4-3,CASSQDRTGDYEQYF,TGCGCCAGCAGCCAAGACCGGACAGGGGACTACGAGCAGTACTTC
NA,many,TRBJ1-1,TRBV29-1,CSVGGRLNTEAFF,TGCAGCGTTGGTGGCAGATTGAACACTGAAGCTTTCTTT
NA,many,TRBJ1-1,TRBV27,CASSVQRTVMNTEAFF,TGTGCCAGCAGTGTTCAAAGGACAGTCATGAACACTGAAGCTTTCTTT
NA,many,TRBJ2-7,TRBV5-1,CASSLSGSNYEQYF,TGCGCCAGCAGCTTGTCGGGAAGTAACTACGAGCAGTACTTC
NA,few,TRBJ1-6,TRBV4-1,CASSQEALVSPLHF,TGCGCCAGCAGCCAAGAGGCCTTGGTCTCACCCCTCCACTTT
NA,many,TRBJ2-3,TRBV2,CASSEARSSQGTDTQYF,TGTGCCAGCAGTGAAGCGCGGTCCTCCCAGGGGACAGATACGCAGTATTTT
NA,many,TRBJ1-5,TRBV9,CASSEGGGYQPQHF,TGTGCCAGCAGCGAGGGGGGGGGCTATCAGCCCCAGCATTTT
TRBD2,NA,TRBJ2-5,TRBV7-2,CASSPQRGGGETQYF,TGTGCCAGCAGCCCTCAGCGGGGGGGCGGAGAGACCCAGTACTTC
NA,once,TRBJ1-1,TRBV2,CASSEGDTEAFF,TGTGCCAGCAGTGAGGGGGACACTGAAGCTTTCTTT
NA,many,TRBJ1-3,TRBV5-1,CASSLGWTPLTSGNTIYF,TGCGCCAGCAGCTTGGGTTGGACCCCGCTTACCTCTGGAAACACCATATATTTT
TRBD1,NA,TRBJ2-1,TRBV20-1,CSANRRQGARYNEQFF,TGCAGTGCTAACCGTAGGCAGGGGGCTAGGTACAATGAGCAGTTCTTC
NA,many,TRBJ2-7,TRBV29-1,CSVAKNYEQYF,TGCAGCGTGGCGAAAAACTACGAGCAGTACTTC
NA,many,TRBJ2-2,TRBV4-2,CASSQDKGRGTQRELFF,TGTGCCAGCAGCCAAGATAAGGGACGGGGAACACAGAGGGAGCTGTTTTTT
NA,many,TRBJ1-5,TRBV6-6,CASSGTVGQPQHF,TGTGCCAGCAGTGGGACGGTGGGTCAGCCCCAGCATTTT
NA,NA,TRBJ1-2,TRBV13,CASSIYLCSALAGGYTF,NA
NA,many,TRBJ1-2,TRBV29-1,CSVAGGEYGYTF,TGCAGCGTTGCGGGCGGGGAGTATGGCTACACCTTC
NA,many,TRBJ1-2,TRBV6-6,CASRHRDTLDGYTF,TGTGCCAGCAGGCACAGGGACACCCTAGATGGCTACACCTTC
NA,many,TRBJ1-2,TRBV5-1,CASSLAHRSIYGYTF,TGCGCCAGCAGCTTGGCCCACAGGTCGATCTATGGCTACACCTTC
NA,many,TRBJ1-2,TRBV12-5,CASGSWTANYGYTF,TGTGCTAGTGGTTCATGGACCGCTAACTATGGCTACACCTTC
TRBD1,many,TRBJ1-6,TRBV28,CASSFLTGGAKSPLHF,TGTGCCAGCAGTTTCCTGACAGGGGGCGCAAAATCACCCCTCCACTTT
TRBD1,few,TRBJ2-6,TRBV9,CASSVGQGRSGANVLTF,TGTGCCAGCAGCGTGGGACAGGGCCGCTCTGGGGCCAACGTCCTGACTTTC
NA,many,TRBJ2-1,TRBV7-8,CASSQGPDNEQFF,TGTGCCAGCAGCCAGGGACCCGACAATGAGCAGTTCTTC
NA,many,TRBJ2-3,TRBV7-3,CASSFGGADTQYF,TGTGCCAGCAGCTTCGGCGGTGCAGATACGCAGTATTTT
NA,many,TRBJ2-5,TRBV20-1,CSARDPGPGETQYF,TGCAGTGCTAGAGATCCGGGACCGGGAGAGACCCAGTACTTC
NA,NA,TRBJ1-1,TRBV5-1,CASSSRQSFTEAFF,TGCGCCAGCAGCTCTCGACAGAGCTTCACTGAGGCTTTCTTT
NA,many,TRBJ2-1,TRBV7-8,CASSQTTQVSTEQFF,TGTGCCAGCAGCCAGACGACACAGGTTTCCACTGAGCAGTTCTTC
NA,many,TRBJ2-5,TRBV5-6,CASSLGRVETQYF,TGTGCCAGCAGCTTGGGTAGGGTTGAGACCCAGTACTTC
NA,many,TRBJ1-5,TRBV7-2,CASSSRVTSGHQPQHF,TGTGCCAGCAGCTCACGTGTCACCTCGGGGCATCAGCCCCAGCATTTT
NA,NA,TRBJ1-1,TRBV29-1,CSVLIKGTEAFF,TGCAGCGTGCTCATTAAGGGCACTGAAGCTTTCTTT
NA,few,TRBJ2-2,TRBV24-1,CATSDKRRQDTGELFF,TGTGCCACCAGTGATAAGCGACGACAGGACACCGGGGAGCTGTTTTTT
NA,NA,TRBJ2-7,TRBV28,CASSLRERGTYEQYF,TGTGCCAGCAGTCTACGAGAGAGGGGGACCTACGAGCAGTACTTC